This T cell receptor (beta chain) was retrieved from a study of vaccination effects on CD4 cells after COVID-19. Study as a whole: Post-vaccine sampling occurred a median 72 days after the second dose.

The study, taken as a whole, reports: Whether induced by infection or by vaccine, clones showed marked clonal contraction late after vaccination.

TCRdb's table, derived via immunoSEQ multiplex PCR, lists solely in-frame clones and lacks some. The sample consists of about 46,000 clones, around 80% of them appearing once. The culture ran for under eleven days, and then CD4+ T cells were isolated. SARS-CoV-2 infection was confirmed by PCR in the person between March and December 2020. As their vaccination, participants received two doses of either BNT162b2 or mRNA-1273. Concerning this clone: Its specificity is unknown.

This specimen was CD4+ T cells from PBMCs cultured without peptide, taken after COVID-19 vaccination. The sequence was collected from a human donor who had a prior SARS-CoV-2 infection.

CDR3 in DNA: TGTGCCAGCTCACCAGAGCGGATGAACACTGAAGCTTTCTTT. Amino acid sequence: CASSPERMNTEAFF. The rearrangement links TRBV18 to TRBJ1-1; D is unresolved. Germline CDR1 KGHSH, CDR2 LQKENI. The CDR3 covers 14 residues. V gave up 2 bases and J gave up 0 bases, with 7 bases separating them.